The clone carrying this T cell receptor beta chain appeared many times. Its antigen is as yet unknown. Researchers prepared the TCRbeta library using unique molecular identifiers, the study reports. TCRdb analysed the PCR reads with MiXCR anew, one entry per CDR3 protein. The table lists almost 500,000 distinct CDR3 sequences, about 10% of them singletons. This CDR3 is 12 amino acids long. The germline V gene has CDR1 MNHEY and CDR2 SMNVEV (reference sequence). Deletions cut 5 bases from V and 8 bases from J, with 9 bases between. These data are taken from a study of T-cell reconstitution after alpha-beta-depleted transplantation in children. General observations from the study: The origin of alpha-beta T cells about two months after transplant was reportedly several hundred expanded graft clones. Day-60 TCRbeta diversity that was high in some patients was derived from surviving recipient T cells and thymic progenitors. Newly produced T cells mostly provided counts and TCRbeta diversity after one year, as hyperexpanded clones declined.

The origin of this receptor is a child aged 2 to 15 with inherited bone marrow failure, due to receive a stem cell transplant. The rearrangement links TRBV27 to TRBJ2-2; D not resolved. This specimen consisted of PBMCs, obtained before TCRalphabeta/CD19-depleted stem cell transplant. The CDR3 coding sequence is TGTGCCAGCAGTGTCGCGGTGGGGGAGCTGTTTTTT. Translation: CASSVAVGELFF.